The present TCR beta chain was sequenced within a study of long-term antiretroviral therapy in people with HIV. Study-wide results and caveats: Blood sampling spanned 2004 to 2017, possibly under older ART regimens. Across all time points, the repertoire was dominated by clones that expanded before ART.

The assay used was immunoSEQ (version v3.0), run at survey level. The study targeted roughly 35,000-55,000 T-cell genomes per sample in sequencing. The protocol was immunoSEQ multiplex PCR, while the TCRdb copy is restricted to in-frame clones and leaves out a portion. The sample shows about 25,000 clones, 60% to 80% of them seen only once. Between the trimmed V and J ends, which lost 1 base and 10 bases, there was a span of 13 bases. The length of the CDR3 is 13 residues. Germline CDR1 SGHTA, CDR2 FQGNSA. As to this clone: Its antigen is as yet unknown.

V is TRBV7-2 and J is TRBJ1-1; unclear D gene. This receptor was identified in a man younger than 45 with HIV. Material: unsorted PBMCs, obtained 2.1 years after starting antiretroviral therapy. CDR3: CASSLGPGPTAFF. CDR3 DNA sequence: TGTGCCAGCAGCTTAGGGCCTGGGCCCACAGCTTTCTTT. Full variable domain (remainder filled in from reference TRBV7-2 and TRBJ1-1): GAGVSQSPSNKVTEKGKDVELRCDPISGHTALYWYRQSLGQGLEFLIYFQGNSAPDKSGLPSDRFSAERTGGSVSTLTIQRTQQEDSAVYLCASSLGPGPTAFFGQGTRLTVV.